Shown below are 14 T cell receptor beta chains from a single sample sequenced in a study of blood T cell repertoires in COVID-19. The data were produced by immunoSEQ multiplex PCR, yet TCRdb's version contains in-frame clones alone and is incomplete. The sample has approximately 81,000 clones, almost 85% seen once. The sequenced sample consisted of peripheral blood. These receptors were obtained from a human donor in a cohort sampled during active COVID-19.

The chain joins TRBV6-4 to TRBJ2-2; D may be TRBD2 (6 bases). The V end was cut by 8 bases, the J end by 1 base, with 20 bases between. CDR3 length: 17 residues. Germline V gives CDR1 MRHNA, CDR2 SNTAGT. The CDR3 DNA is TGTGCCAGCCCCACTGAAGGGACTTTCCTGAACACCGGGGAGCTGTTTTTT. Translating it yields CASPTEGTFLNTGELFF.

The genes are TRBV5-4 and TRBJ2-7; TRBD1 is a possible D gene (5 bases). In germline, CDR1 is SGHNT, CDR2 YYREEE (reference sequence). The length of the CDR3 is 14 residues. Deletions cut 5 bases from V and 0 bases from J, with 12 bases between. The chain's CDR3 is CASRRARDSYEQYF. The CDR3 nucleotides read TGTGCCAGCAGGCGTGCCAGGGACTCCTACGAGCAGTACTTC.

This clone has just one count. V usage is TRBV9 and J usage is TRBJ2-1; TRBD2 matches 10 bases. The CDR3 is made up of 15 amino acids. Germline values: CDR1 SGDLS, CDR2 YYNGEE. With 0 bases clipped from V and 5 bases from J, the junction kept 2 bases outside the gene matches. The CDR3: CASSVVAGGNNEQFF. CDR3 nucleotide sequence: TGTGCCAGCAGCGTAGTAGCGGGGGGCAACAATGAGCAGTTCTTC.

This clone appeared a few times. The chain carries TRBV19 and TRBJ1-6; a possible D gene is TRBD1 (6 bases). Trimming stripped 5 bases from V and 7 bases from J, with 12 bases between. The CDR3 length is 14 residues. CDR1 and CDR2 from the germline V gene are LNHDA and SQIVND (reference sequence). The CDR3 nucleotides read TGTGCCAGTAGTCTTGGCAGGGGAAATTCACCCCTCCACTTT. Its protein product is CASSLGRGNSPLHF. Variable domain in full (rest from reference TRBV19 and TRBJ1-6): DGGITQSPKYLFRKEGQNVTLSCEQNLNHDAMYWYRQDPGQGLRLIYYSQIVNDFQKGDIAEGYSVSREKKESFPLTVTSAQKNPTAFYLCASSLGRGNSPLHFGNGTRLTVT.

The genes are TRBV5-1 and TRBJ1-1; D gene ambiguous. V lost 3 bases, J lost 1 base, and 10 bases lay in between. The germline V gene has CDR1 SGHRS and CDR2 YFSETQ. The CDR3 has 14 residues. For the CDR3, the DNA is TGCGCCAGCAGCTGGCAAGTCCAGAACACTGAAGCTTTCTTT. It codes for CASSWQVQNTEAFF.

This chain links TRBV7-3 with TRBJ2-2, with D unclear. This CDR3 spans 13 amino acids. Germline V CDR1 and CDR2: SGHTA, FQGTGA. V was cut by 5 bases and J by 6 bases, with 10 bases left in between. CDR3 DNA: TGTGCCAGCAGCCTCTCCTTCTCCGGGGAGCTGTTTTTT. Translated, it gives CASSLSFSGELFF.

The chain recombines TRBV5-1 with TRBJ2-2; 9 bases are shared with TRBD2. Trimming at V came to 1 base and at J to 6 bases, leaving 1 base not matched to a gene. Per the germline V gene, CDR1 is SGHRS and CDR2 is YFSETQ. This CDR3 comprises 14 residues. CDR3 DNA sequence: TGCGCCAGCAGCTTGACTAGCGGGTCCGGGGAGCTGTTTTTT. Amino acids: CASSLTSGSGELFF.

Only a few counts were recorded for this clone. The V call is TRBV5-1, the J call TRBJ1-1; the D gene is possibly TRBD1 (6 bases). The V end was cut by 4 bases, the J end by 1 base, with 17 bases between. Germline lookup yields CDR1 SGHRS and CDR2 YFSETQ. CDR3 length: 16 residues. CDR3 sequence reads: CASSTGLPGANTEAFF. For the CDR3, the DNA is TGCGCCAGCAGCACCGGACTTCCAGGGGCGAACACTGAAGCTTTCTTT.

V is TRBV5-5 and J is TRBJ1-1; tentatively, D is TRBD1 (5 bases). The length of the CDR3 is 15 residues. The germline V gene has CDR1 SGHKS and CDR2 YYEKEE (reference sequence). V was shortened by 0 bases and J by 4 bases, with 13 bases between the two germline ends. CDR3 protein: CASSLVPGRSTEAFF. The CDR3 DNA is TGTGCCAGCAGCTTGGTTCCAGGGAGGTCCACTGAAGCTTTCTTT.

V and J are TRBV18 and TRBJ2-2; maybe TRBD1 (6 bases). Trimming removed 2 bases at V and 7 bases at J, with 14 bases between. The length of the CDR3 is 15 residues. Germline CDR1 reads KGHSH; CDR2 reads LQKENI. DNA of the CDR3: TGTGCCAGCTCACCAGGTGGGGGCCGGATCGGGGAGCTGTTTTTT. Its protein is CASSPGGGRIGELFF.

V usage is TRBV5-8 and J usage is TRBJ2-7; 8 bases are a match to TRBD2. The CDR3 is made up of 13 amino acids. With 2 bases clipped from V and 10 bases from J, the junction kept 8 bases outside the gene matches. CDR1 and CDR2 from the germline V gene are SGHTS and YDEGEE. The CDR3 region has the DNA TGTGCCAGCAGCTTCATGGTAGCGGGGCAACAGTACTTC. It codes for CASSFMVAGQQYF. The full variable domain, with the rest looked up from reference TRBV5-8 and TRBJ2-7, is EAGVTQSPTHLIKTRGQQATLRCSPISGHTSVYWYQQALGLGLQFLLWYDEGEERNRGNFPPRFSGRQFPNYSSELNVNALELEDSALYLCASSFMVAGQQYFGPGTRLTVT.

This clone was observed at least ten times. V usage is TRBV6-6 and J usage is TRBJ2-7; 7 bases line up with TRBD1. CDR1 and CDR2 from the germline V gene are MNHNY and SVGAGI (reference sequence). The V gene end was trimmed by 5 bases and the J gene end by 0 bases; junction bases not matched to a gene: 7. CDR3 length equals 15 residues. This CDR3 is CASSRNWDSSYEQYF. The CDR3 region has the DNA TGTGCCAGCAGTCGAAATTGGGACAGCTCCTACGAGCAGTACTTC.

The chain links TRBV4-2 to TRBJ1-2; 12 bases line up with TRBD1. After removal of 3 bases from V and 7 bases from J, the junction contained 12 bases not matched to a gene. This CDR3 spans 17 amino acids. In germline, CDR1 is LGHNA, CDR2 YNFKEQ. Here the CDR3 reads CASSQPGTGGSLSGYTF. The CDR3 DNA sequence: TGTGCCAGCAGCCAGCCCGGGACAGGGGGCTCTCTTAGTGGCTACACCTTC.

The chain links TRBV5-6 to TRBJ1-1, with D hard to call. Germline V gives CDR1 SGHDT, CDR2 YYEEEE. The CDR3 is 14 amino acids. V was pared by 2 bases and J by 1 base, with 9 bases between. The CDR3 sequence is CASSFRGANTEAFF. CDR3 coding DNA: TGTGCCAGCAGCTTTCGGGGTGCGAACACTGAAGCTTTCTTT. The full variable domain, its missing parts supplied by reference TRBV5-6 and TRBJ1-1, is DAGVTQSPTHLIKTRGQQVTLRCSPKSGHDTVSWYQQALGQGPQFIFQYYEEEERQRGNFPDRFSGHQFPNYSSELNVNALLLGDSALYLCASSFRGANTEAFFGQGTRLTVV.